These T cell receptor beta chains were read from a single sample in a study of blood T cells in healthy people across ages. TCRdb ran MiXCR on the 5' RACE reads and lists one entry per CDR3 protein. This sample has about 970,000 distinct CDR3 sequences; about 51% occur once, and the top ten carry about 22%. The specimen was blood. These receptors all come from a woman aged 55-69 years in good health. Both conserved end residues are part of each CDR3. The order of the fields is D gene, clone size, V gene, J gene, CDR3 protein, CDR3 DNA. The D gene is left open where the match is weak. Clone size is not always given. Where it is, it says once, few, many or a class for expanded clones.

>.|few|TRBV9|TRBJ2-7
CASSVVELGKSYEQYF
TGTGCCAGCAGCGTAGTGGAATTAGGAAAATCCTACGAGCAGTACTTC
>.|.|TRBV11-3|TRBJ2-7
CASSLDGGDRSYEQYF
TGTGCCAGCAGCTTAGATGGCGGGGACCGTTCCTACGAGCAGTACTTC
>.|.|TRBV21-1|TRBJ2-7
CASTTGVSEQYF
TGTGCCAGCACTACAGGGGTTTCCGAGCAGTACTTC
>.|.|TRBV29-1|TRBJ2-1
CSVEGPDEQVF
TGCAGCGTTGAGGGACCAGATGAGCAGGTCTTC
>TRBD1|few|TRBV28|TRBJ2-6
CASSLGRQGAIPSGANVLTF
TGTGCCAGCAGTTTAGGGAGACAGGGGGCGATTCCCTCTGGGGCCAACGTCCTGACTTTC
>.|.|TRBV15|TRBJ2-3
CATSRRGGSRGYF
TGTGCCACCAGCAGAAGAGGAGGAAGCCGTGGGTATTTT
>TRBD2|many|TRBV7-2|TRBJ2-1
CASSFQSGGPPYNEQFF
TGTGCCAGCAGCTTTCAGTCGGGGGGTCCCCCCTACAATGAGCAGTTCTTC
>TRBD2|.|TRBV12-3/TRBV12-4|TRBJ2-1
CASTPGTSGRPYNEQFF
TGTGCCAGCACCCCCGGGACTAGCGGGAGACCCTACAATGAGCAGTTCTTC
>TRBD1|few|TRBV25-1|TRBJ2-3
CASRQGAGDTQYF
TGTGCCAGCCGACAGGGGGCAGGGGATACGCAGTATTTT
>.|few|TRBV5-1|TRBJ2-6
CASSFDGAGANVLTF
TGCGCCAGCAGCTTTGATGGGGCTGGGGCCAACGTCCTGACTTTC
>TRBD1|once|TRBV6-2/TRBV6-3|TRBJ2-7
CASREWGQVFSQPYYEQYF
TGTGCCAGTAGGGAATGGGGACAGGTCTTTTCGCAGCCATATTACGAGCAGTACTTC
>.|once|TRBV7-2|TRBJ2-1
CASSFYRGEQFF
TGTGCCAGCAGCTTCTATCGGGGTGAGCAGTTCTTC
>TRBD1|.|TRBV3-1|TRBJ2-1
CASSQPRTGYNEQFF
TGTGCCAGCAGCCAACCCCGGACAGGGTACAATGAGCAGTTCTTC
>TRBD1|once|TRBV5-6|TRBJ2-7
CASSAPGQKRYEQYF
TGTGCCAGCAGCGCCCCGGGACAGAAACGCTACGAGCAGTACTTC
>TRBD1|many|TRBV13|TRBJ2-7
CASNPGQGLGEQYF
TGTGCCAGCAACCCGGGACAGGGCCTTGGTGAGCAGTACTTC
>.|few|TRBV5-1|TRBJ2-1
CASKSGGQISGPNEQFF
TGCGCCAGCAAGAGTGGTGGTCAGATATCGGGTCCCAATGAGCAGTTCTTC
>.|.|TRBV4-2|TRBJ1-2
CASSQDNAGPRSGYTF
TGTGCCAGCAGCCAAGATAACGCGGGACCCAGATCTGGCTACACCTTC
>.|.|TRBV7-9|TRBJ1-4
CASSPRDRFAAGDVFF
TGTGCCAGCAGCCCCAGGGATAGGTTCGCGGCAGGGGATGTGTTTTTT
>.|few|TRBV20-1|TRBJ1-2
CSTFQYGYTF
TGCAGTACCTTTCAGTATGGCTACACCTTC
>.|.|TRBV6-2/TRBV6-3|TRBJ1-5
CASSSTNLNQPQHF
TGTGCCAGCAGTTCCACGAACCTCAATCAGCCCCAGCATTTT
>.|.|TRBV5-1|TRBJ2-7
CASSLANVDRSYEQYF
TGCGCCAGCAGCTTGGCCAATGTGGACAGATCCTACGAGCAGTACTTC
>TRBD2|.|TRBV7-3|TRBJ2-1
CASSTLAGGLNEQFF
TGTGCCAGCAGCACCTTAGCGGGAGGACTCAATGAGCAGTTCTTC